This TCR beta chain was observed in a study of human T cells and chemical hapten exposure. As for the study in general: In the sensitization step, 2% DPC was placed on about 2 cm by about 2 cm of upper inner arm skin.

V lost 1 base and J 5 bases, leaving 12 bases between the germline ends. CDR3 length equals 14 residues. MiXCR, run by TCRdb on the RACE reads, gives a single entry per CDR3 protein. The table records about 360,000 distinct CDR3 sequences, around 7% of them present only once. Stated time point: patch test 1, 2 weeks after DPC sensitization. Treatment specified: therapeutic diphenylcyclopropenone sensitization with weekly scalp DPC. By sample fraction, this clonotype is medium-sized. The origin of this receptor is a woman between 18 and 30 years old with alopecia areata. Some clones in this sample may be carry-over from other donors' samples. The gene calls are TRBV12-3 or TRBV12-4 and TRBJ2-7, with D possibly TRBD1 on 6 matching bases. The starting material was whole blood, obtained in connection with sensitization to the hapten diphenylcyclopropenone (DPC). The CDR3 DNA sequence: TGTGCCAGCAGTTTAGGGACAGTTCAGGACGAGCAGTACTTC. Translating it yields CASSLGTVQDEQYF.